The 24 T cell receptor beta chains given below trace back to one sample, sequenced in a study of T cells in Graves' hyperthyroidism and ophthalmopathy. There were TCR beta CDR3 regions amplified from RNA transcripts. First-round RT-PCR targeting the TCR CDR3 was performed with the HTBI primer set. TCRdb re-called the multiplex PCR reads with MiXCR, one entry per CDR3 protein. The sample contains a few hundred thousand distinct CDR3 sequences, just over 45% of which appear only once. Sequenced: peripheral blood or thyroid tissue (not recorded which). The origin of the receptors is a woman under 30 with Graves' hyperthyroidism.

The chain has TRBV5-1 and TRBJ2-2, with 7 bases lining up with TRBD2. The CDR3 consists of 14 residues. Trimming cost V 8 bases and J 0 bases; bases outside gene matches: 4. Per germline, CDR1 SGHRS and CDR2 YFSETQ. CDR3 sequence reads: CASRDYTNTGELFF. The CDR3 DNA follows: TGCGCCAGTCGGGACTACACGAACACCGGGGAGCTGTTTTTT. Looking up the rest from reference TRBV5-1 and TRBJ2-2 gives the full variable domain: KAGVTQTPRYLIKTRGQQVTLSCSPISGHRSVSWYQQTPGQGLQFLFEYFSETQRNKGNFPGRFSGRQFSNSRSEMNVSTLELGDSALYLCASRDYTNTGELFFGEGSRLTVL.

This chain's CDR3 is CASSLAGGKFYEQYF. The DNA for the CDR3 is TGTGCCAGCAGCTTAGCTGGCGGGAAGTTCTACGAGCAGTACTTC. The gene calls are TRBV7-9 and TRBJ2-7; D may be TRBD2 (6 bases). CDR3 length: 15 residues. Trimming removed 0 bases from V and 3 bases from J, with 12 bases in between. Germline V gene sequence: CDR1 SEHNR, CDR2 FQNEAQ (reference sequence). The full variable domain, completed using reference TRBV7-9 and TRBJ2-7, is DTGVSQNPRHKITKRGQNVTFRCDPISEHNRLYWYRQTLGQGPEFLTYFQNEAQLEKSRLLSDRFSAERPKGSFSTLEIQRTEQGDSAMYLCASSLAGGKFYEQYFGPGTRLTVT.

The table lists this clonotype with many counts. CDR3 region: CASSLEPGTNEKLFF. CDR3 nucleotides: TGCGCCAGCAGCTTGGAACCAGGGACTAATGAAAAACTGTTTTTT. The chain couples TRBV5-1 to TRBJ1-4; possible D gene TRBD1, 5 bases. Germline values: CDR1 SGHRS, CDR2 YFSETQ. The V and J ends lost 0 bases and 2 bases respectively, with 8 bases between them. This CDR3 has 15 amino acids.

The V and J genes are TRBV2 and TRBJ2-5; TRBD2 matches 7 bases. CDR1 and CDR2 from the germline V gene are SNHLY and FYNNEI. After removal of 4 bases from V and 3 bases from J, the junction contained 11 bases not matched to a gene. The CDR3 runs 16 residues. CDR3 DNA: TGTGCCAGCAGTGGTGGGCCGGAAAGCGGGAAAGAGACCCAGTACTTC. Amino acid sequence: CASSGGPESGKETQYF.

Ten or more counts support this clonotype. CDR3 bases: TGTGCCAGCAGCTTGATGGCTGAAGCTTTCTTT. Translation: CASSLMAEAFF. The chain recombines TRBV7-2 with TRBJ1-1; D gene unclear. The CDR3 is made up of 11 amino acids. The V end lost 3 bases, the J end lost 6 bases, and 5 bases lay between the germline ends. The V gene's germline CDR1 is SGHTA and CDR2 FQGNSA.

In nucleotides, the CDR3 is TGCGCCAGCAGCTTGGTGCCGGACAGGGAAGGCTCACCCCTCCACTTT. This translates into CASSLVPDREGSPLHF. This chain joins TRBV5-1 and TRBJ1-6, with TRBD1 matching over 8 bases. The ends lost 0 bases at V and 10 bases at J; junction bases unmatched: 9. The germline V gene encodes CDR1 SGHRS and CDR2 YFSETQ. This CDR3 has 16 amino acids.

Of note for this clonotype: No conserved phenylalanine or tryptophan ends this CDR3, so it is likely a read error. It is unclear where the CDR3 begins or ends on the DNA, so no DNA is shown, and the CDR3 is as TCRdb lists it. This sequence joins TRBV20-1 and TRBJ1-2. The CDR3 contains 11 residues when both ends are counted. CDR1 and CDR2 (germline): DFQATT, SNEGSKA (reference sequence). This chain's CDR3 is CSAERLAGDTY.

This clonotype was detected many times. The V call is TRBV6-5, the J call TRBJ2-5, with 9 positions matching TRBD1. CDR1 and CDR2 from the germline V gene are MNHEY and SVGAGI. Trimming cost V 5 bases and J 4 bases; bases outside gene matches: 2. CDR3 length: 13 amino acids. The CDR3 is CASSEDRGETQYF. The DNA for the CDR3 is TGTGCCAGCAGTGAGGACAGGGGAGAGACCCAGTACTTC.

Worth noting for this clonotype: Possible read error: a much larger clone is one base away. The CDR3, as DNA: TGTGCCAGCAGGCGGACAGGGGGCACCGGGGAGCTGTTTTTT. It encodes CASRRTGGTGELFF. This rearrangement joins TRBV12-3 or TRBV12-4 to TRBJ2-2; 10 bases match TRBD1. The CDR3 has 14 residues. The V segment lost 6 bases and the J segment 4 bases; nucleotides outside the gene matches: 2.

The J gene is TRBJ2-7, the V gene TRBV2, with 7 bases that match TRBD2. The J call may be wrong; the DNA end is better matched by TRBJ2-1. In germline, CDR1 is SNHLY, CDR2 FYNNEI. The CDR3 totals 14 residues. CDR3 amino acids: CASRAGTTYNEQFF. CDR3 coding DNA: TGTGCCAGCAGAGCCGGGACTACATACAATGAGCAGTTCTTC.

CDR3 sequence: CSSLGVRTYEQYF. In nucleotides, the CDR3 is TGCAGCAGCTTAGGGGTCCGAACCTACGAGCAGTACTTC. J is TRBJ2-7 and V is TRBV29-1, with D possibly being TRBD1 (5 bases). The CDR3 extends over 13 amino acids. With 8 bases removed from V and 2 bases from J, the gap between germline ends came to 16 bases. Germline lookup yields CDR1 SQVTM and CDR2 ANQGSEA.

The CDR3 DNA reads as TGTGCCAGCAGCCCCCTTCAGGGCGATGGCTACACCTTC. Translation: CASSPLQGDGYTF. The chain carries TRBV7-8 and TRBJ1-2, with D possibly being TRBD1 (5 bases). The germline V gene encodes CDR1 SGHVS and CDR2 FQNEAQ. The CDR3 is made up of 13 amino acids. V dropped 5 bases and J dropped 6 bases, with 13 bases sitting between them. The full variable domain, rest sourced from reference TRBV7-8 and TRBJ1-2, is GAGVSQSPRYKVAKRGQDVALRCDPISGHVSLFWYQQALGQGPEFLTYFQNEAQLDKSGLPSDRFFAERPEGSVSTLKIQRTQQEDSAVYLCASSPLQGDGYTFGSGTRLTVV.

This clonotype came up many times. The chain recombines TRBV13 with TRBJ2-7; D unclear. The CDR3 contains 12 residues. CDR1 PRHDT and CDR2 FYEKMQ come from the germline V gene (reference sequence). Between the trimmed V and J ends, which lost 4 bases and 6 bases, there was a span of 10 bases. The CDR3 sequence: CASSYQSSEQYF. For the CDR3, the DNA is TGTGCCAGCAGCTACCAGTCATCCGAGCAGTACTTC.

This clonotype has at least ten counts. The rearrangement links TRBV20-1 to TRBJ1-5; 9 positions match TRBD1. The CDR3 has 18 amino acids. CDR1 and CDR2 from the germline V gene are DFQATT and SNEGSKA (reference sequence). V was pared by 4 bases and J by 3 bases, with 16 bases of the junction left unmatched. CDR3 sequence: CSATSGTGSTRSNQPQHF. CDR3 in DNA: TGCAGTGCTACCTCCGGGACAGGGAGTACGCGATCCAATCAGCCCCAGCATTTT.

As regards this clonotype: A much larger clone differs from this one at a single base, so this may be a read error. The conserved phenylalanine or tryptophan normally closing the CDR3 is absent here, so this likely arose from a read error. This rearrangement joins TRBV2 to TRBJ1-1, with D possibly matching TRBD1 (6 bases). V was shortened by 10 bases and J by 5 bases, with 17 bases between the two germline ends. The length of the CDR3 is 13 residues. Germline CDR1 is SNHLY and CDR2 is FYNNEI. The CDR3 coding sequence is TGTGCCACCACACAGGGAAGAGAAACTGAAGCTTTCCTT. This gives the protein CATTQGRETEAFL.

V usage is TRBV11-2 and J usage is TRBJ2-7; 11 positions agree with TRBD2. The J segment lost 3 bases and the V segment lost 3 bases, leaving 10 bases of the junction unmatched. The CDR3 is made up of 17 amino acids. From germline, CDR1 is SGHAT and CDR2 FQNNGV. The CDR3 coding sequence is TGTGCCAGCAGCTTCGGACTAGCGGGTGCGTCGAACTACGAGCAGTACTTC. It translates to CASSFGLAGASNYEQYF.

V usage is TRBV24-1 and J usage is TRBJ1-2; D remains unclear. The V gene's germline CDR1 is KGHDR and CDR2 SFDVKD. The CDR3 has 14 residues. With 5 bases removed from V and 8 bases from J, the gap between germline ends came to 17 bases. The CDR3 loop reads CATSALGWVSGYTF. The CDR3 coding sequence is TGTGCCACCAGTGCCTTAGGGTGGGTTTCGGGCTACACCTTC.

This sequence joins TRBV5-8 and TRBJ2-5, with 7 positions matching TRBD2. From germline, CDR1 is SGHTS and CDR2 YDEGEE. The V segment lost 4 bases and the J segment 1 base; nucleotides outside the gene matches: 7. The CDR3 consists of 15 residues. The CDR3 nucleotides read TGTGCCAGCAGCCATTCCGGGACTACCCAAGAGACCCAGTACTTC. Translating it yields CASSHSGTTQETQYF.

V is TRBV29-1 and J is TRBJ1-1, with 7 bases identical to TRBD1. The CDR3 contains 12 residues. Germline CDR1 SQVTM, CDR2 ANQGSEA. V was clipped by 8 bases and J by 3 bases; unmatched bases: 6. The CDR3 region has the DNA TGCAGCACCCGGACAGGCCACACTGAAGCTTTCTTT. This codes for CSTRTGHTEAFF.

This clonotype was picked up a small number of times. J is TRBJ2-5 and V is TRBV19; D is undetermined. Trimming pared 6 bases from V and 5 bases from J, leaving 10 bases between. Looked up from germline, CDR1 is LNHDA and CDR2 is SQIVND (reference sequence). This CDR3 is built from 12 residues. CDR3 coding DNA: TGTGCCAGTAGACAGTCTGGGGAGACCCAGTACTTC. The encoded protein is CASRQSGETQYF. Full variable domain (rest looked up from reference TRBV19 and TRBJ2-5): DGGITQSPKYLFRKEGQNVTLSCEQNLNHDAMYWYRQDPGQGLRLIYYSQIVNDFQKGDIAEGYSVSREKKESFPLTVTSAQKNPTAFYLCASRQSGETQYFGPGTRLLVL.

The chain joins TRBV30 to TRBJ1-1, with TRBD1 identical over 8 bases. This CDR3 spans 12 amino acids. The junction had 3 bases not matched to a gene; V was cut back by 3 bases and J by 6 bases. CDR1 GTSNPN and CDR2 SVGIG come from the germline V gene (reference sequence). CDR3 sequence reads: CAWRQGVSEAFF. In DNA form, the CDR3 reads TGTGCCTGGAGACAGGGGGTCTCTGAAGCTTTCTTT. Combining the CDR3 with reference TRBV30 and TRBJ1-1 gives the whole variable domain SQTIHQWPATLVQPVGSPLSLECTVEGTSNPNLYWYRQAAGRGLQLLFYSVGIGQISSEVPQNLSASRPQDRQFILSSKKLLLSDSGFYLCAWRQGVSEAFFGQGTRLTVV.

This clonotype occurred many times. The genes are TRBV12-3 or TRBV12-4 and TRBJ2-7; weak D call: TRBD2 (6 bases). The V and J ends lost 8 bases and 4 bases respectively, with 12 bases between them. The CDR3 sequence is 12 residues long. CDR3 in amino acids: CASADYPYEQYF. CDR3 DNA sequence: TGTGCCAGCGCGGACTACCCGTACGAGCAGTACTTC.

As concerns this clonotype: A clone one base away is much larger, so this may be a read error. The DNA is omitted, as the CDR3 cannot be located on it reliably, and the CDR3 follows TCRdb's listing. The chain recombines TRBV12-5 with TRBJ2-7; the D call in the table, TRBD1, was not verified against the DNA. With termini counted, the CDR3 has 12 amino acids. Germline values: CDR1 LGHNT, CDR2 FRNRAP. CDR3: CASGFVAQGAYF.

The chain recombines TRBV9 with TRBJ2-6, with D unresolved. V dropped 4 bases and J dropped 4 bases, with 6 bases sitting between them. CDR1 and CDR2 (germline): SGDLS, YYNGEE. The CDR3 runs 13 residues. The CDR3 bases are TGTGCCAGCAGCCCGGAGGGGGCCAACGTCCTGACTTTC. Its translation is CASSPEGANVLTF.